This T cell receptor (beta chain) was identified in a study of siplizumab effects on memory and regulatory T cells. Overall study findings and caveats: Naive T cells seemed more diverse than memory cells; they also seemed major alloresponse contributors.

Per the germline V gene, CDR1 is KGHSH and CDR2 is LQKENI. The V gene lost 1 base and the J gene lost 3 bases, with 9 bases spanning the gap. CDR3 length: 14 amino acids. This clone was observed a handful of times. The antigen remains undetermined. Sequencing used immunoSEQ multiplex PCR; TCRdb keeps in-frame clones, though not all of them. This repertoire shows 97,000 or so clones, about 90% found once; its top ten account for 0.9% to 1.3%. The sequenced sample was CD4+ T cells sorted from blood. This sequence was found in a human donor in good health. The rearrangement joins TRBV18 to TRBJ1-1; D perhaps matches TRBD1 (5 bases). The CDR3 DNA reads TGTGCCAGCTCACCACAATCAGGGCACACTGAAGCTTTCTTT. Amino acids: CASSPQSGHTEAFF.